The clone carrying this T cell receptor (beta chain) has a count of ten or more. Antigen specificity is unknown. RNA transcripts served as the template for amplifying TCR beta CDR3 regions. The primer set for the first-round RT-PCR of the TCR CDR3 was HTBI. One entry per CDR3 protein results from TCRdb running MiXCR on the multiplex PCR reads. Of a few hundred thousand distinct CDR3 sequences in the sample, about 45% are singletons; the top ten hold about two fifths. Exclusion of patients followed from uncontrolled infection, other autoimmune disease, pregnancy or lactation. Germline loops: CDR1 SGHAT, CDR2 FQNNGV. V was shortened by 3 bases and J by 9 bases, with 12 bases between the two germline ends. The CDR3 contains 13 residues. This sample is part of a study of T cells in Graves' hyperthyroidism and ophthalmopathy. Study results and caveats: Most thyroid-expanded clonotypes above 0.001 were also found in blood. Ophthalmopathy was predicted by the model a median of approximately 6.6 months ahead of onset. Through a model of 13 V-J features, ophthalmopathy was separated from stable hyperthyroidism.

V is TRBV11-2 and J is TRBJ1-5; a possible D gene is TRBD1 (5 bases). Sequenced sample: peripheral blood or thyroid tissue (not recorded which). This TCR was sampled from an adult woman with Graves' disease, either hyperthyroidism or ophthalmopathy (not recorded which). The chain's CDR3 is CASSLHPGGPQHF. CDR3 coding DNA: TGTGCCAGCAGCTTGCATCCCGGGGGGCCCCAGCATTTT. Full variable domain (outside the CDR3, taken from reference TRBV11-2 and TRBJ1-5): EAGVAQSPRYKIIEKRQSVAFWCNPISGHATLYWYQQILGQGPKLLIQFQNNGVVDDSQLPKDRFSAERLKGVDSTLKIQPAKLEDSAVYLCASSLHPGGPQHFGDGTRLSIL.